This T cell receptor (beta chain) was observed in a study of shared clonotypes between healthy human individuals. Study-wide points: Non-shared clonotypes were found to have lower generation probabilities than the clonotypes that were shared by all four of the sorted-subset donors. Memory subsets generally showed smaller estimated richness than naive subsets did.

Per the original methods: Without quality scores, immunoSEQ junctional reads could not be filtered like full-length reads. Produced via immunoSEQ multiplex PCR; TCRdb's table is partial and in-frame only. The DNA gave D and trimming, while V, J and clone size come from that table. This table has around 1.1 million clones, 77% appearing once. V dropped 8 bases and J dropped 0 bases, with 14 bases sitting between them. Germline values: CDR1 MDHEN, CDR2 SYDVKM. This CDR3 comprises 14 residues. This clone was observed a handful of times. Antigen: not known. The CD4+ fraction was divided into a CD45RA+ naive subset and a CD45RA-negative memory subset.

This rearrangement joins TRBV28 to TRBJ2-7, with D perhaps TRBD2 (5 bases). Input material: memory CD4+ T cells from PBMCs. The subset is: CD45RA-negative fraction. The sequence derives from a man aged 18 to 35 in good health. Some clones in this sample may be carry-over from other donors' samples. CDR3 sequence reads: CASSRTVSSYEQYF. The CDR3 coding sequence is TGTGCCAGCTCCCGGACTGTGAGCTCCTACGAGCAGTACTTC.